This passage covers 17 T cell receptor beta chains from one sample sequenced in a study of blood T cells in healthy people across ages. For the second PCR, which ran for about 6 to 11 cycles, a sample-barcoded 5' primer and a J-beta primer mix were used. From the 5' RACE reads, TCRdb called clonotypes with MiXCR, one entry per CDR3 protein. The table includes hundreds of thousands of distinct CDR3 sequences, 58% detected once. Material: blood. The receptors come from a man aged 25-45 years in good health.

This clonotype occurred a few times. CDR3 in DNA: TGTGCCAGCAGCAAAGTGGAGGGTTCCTACGAGCAGTACTTC. This sequence encodes CASSKVEGSYEQYF. The gene calls are TRBV21-1 and TRBJ2-7; the table's D call TRBD2 went unverified against the DNA. TRBV21-1 is recorded as a pseudogene. The CDR3 has 14 residues.

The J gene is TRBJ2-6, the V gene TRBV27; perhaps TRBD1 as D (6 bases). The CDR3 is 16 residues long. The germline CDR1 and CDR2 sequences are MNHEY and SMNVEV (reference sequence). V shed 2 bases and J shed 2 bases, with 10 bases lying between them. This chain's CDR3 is CASSLATGAGANVLTF. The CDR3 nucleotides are TGTGCCAGCAGTTTAGCGACAGGAGCTGGGGCCAACGTCCTGACTTTC.

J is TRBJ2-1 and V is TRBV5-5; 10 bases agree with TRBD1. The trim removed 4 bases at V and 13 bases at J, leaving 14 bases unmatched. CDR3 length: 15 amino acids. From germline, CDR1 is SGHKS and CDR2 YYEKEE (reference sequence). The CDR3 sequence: CASSKTGGVVQTQFF. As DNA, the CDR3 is TGTGCCAGCAGCAAGACAGGGGGCGTCGTGCAGACCCAGTTCTTC. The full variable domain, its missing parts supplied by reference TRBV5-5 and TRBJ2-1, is DAGVTQSPTHLIKTRGQQVTLRCSPISGHKSVSWYQQVLGQGPQFIFQYYEKEERGRGNFPDRFSARQFPNYSSELNVNALLLGDSALYLCASSKTGGVVQTQFFGPGTRLTVL.

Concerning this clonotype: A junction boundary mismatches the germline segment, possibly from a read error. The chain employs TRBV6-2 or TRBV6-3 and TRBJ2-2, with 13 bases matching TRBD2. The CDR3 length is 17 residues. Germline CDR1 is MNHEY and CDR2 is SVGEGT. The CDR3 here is CAGRRTSGGVNTGELFF. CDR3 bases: TGTGCCGGCAGGCGGACTAGCGGGGGAGTGAACACCGGGGAGCTGTTTTTT.

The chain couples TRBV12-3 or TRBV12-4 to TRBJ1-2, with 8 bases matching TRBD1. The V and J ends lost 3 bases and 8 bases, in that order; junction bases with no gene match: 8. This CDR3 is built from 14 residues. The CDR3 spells CASSLGRTGRGYTF. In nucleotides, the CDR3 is TGTGCCAGCAGTTTGGGTCGGACAGGGCGAGGCTACACCTTC.

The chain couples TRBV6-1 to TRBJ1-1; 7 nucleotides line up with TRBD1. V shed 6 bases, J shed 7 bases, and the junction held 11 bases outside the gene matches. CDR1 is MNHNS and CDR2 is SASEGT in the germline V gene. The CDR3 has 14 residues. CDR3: CASSLQGIAGEAFF. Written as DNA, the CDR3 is TGTGCCAGCAGCTTACAGGGGATCGCAGGTGAAGCTTTCTTT.

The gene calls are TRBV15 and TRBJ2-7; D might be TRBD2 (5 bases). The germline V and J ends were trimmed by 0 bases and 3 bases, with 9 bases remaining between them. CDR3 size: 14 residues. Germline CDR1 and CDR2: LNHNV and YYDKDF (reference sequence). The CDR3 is CATSRDPGSYEQYF. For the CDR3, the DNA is TGTGCCACCAGCAGAGATCCTGGGAGCTACGAGCAGTACTTC.

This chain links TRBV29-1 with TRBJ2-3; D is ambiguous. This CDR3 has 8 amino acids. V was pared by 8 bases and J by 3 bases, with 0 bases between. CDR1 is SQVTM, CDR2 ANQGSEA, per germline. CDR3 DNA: TGCAGCACAGATACGCAGTATTTT. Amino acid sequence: CSTDTQYF.

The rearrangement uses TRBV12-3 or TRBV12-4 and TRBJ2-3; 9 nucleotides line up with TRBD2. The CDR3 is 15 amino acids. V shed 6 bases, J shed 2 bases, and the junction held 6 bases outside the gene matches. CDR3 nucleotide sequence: TGTGCCAGCAGGGCCGGGACTAGCTTCACAGATACGCAGTATTTT. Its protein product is CASRAGTSFTDTQYF.

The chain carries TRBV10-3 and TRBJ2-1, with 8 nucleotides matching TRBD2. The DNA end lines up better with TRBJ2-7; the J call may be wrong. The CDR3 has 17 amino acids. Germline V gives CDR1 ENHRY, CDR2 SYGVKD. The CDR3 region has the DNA TGTGCCATCCGGGAGGGGCTCGGAACAACCTCCTACAATGAGCAGTACTTC. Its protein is CAIREGLGTTSYNEQYF.

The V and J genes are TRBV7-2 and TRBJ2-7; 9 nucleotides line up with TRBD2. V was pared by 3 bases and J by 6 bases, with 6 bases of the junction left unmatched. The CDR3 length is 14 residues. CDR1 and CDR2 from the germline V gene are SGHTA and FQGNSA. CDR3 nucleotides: TGTGCCAGCAGCTTTGGACTAGCGCTTTCCGAGCAGTACTTC. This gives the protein CASSFGLALSEQYF. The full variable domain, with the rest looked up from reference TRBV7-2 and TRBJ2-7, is GAGVSQSPSNKVTEKGKDVELRCDPISGHTALYWYRQSLGQGLEFLIYFQGNSAPDKSGLPSDRFSAERTGGSVSTLTIQRTQQEDSAVYLCASSFGLALSEQYFGPGTRLTVT.

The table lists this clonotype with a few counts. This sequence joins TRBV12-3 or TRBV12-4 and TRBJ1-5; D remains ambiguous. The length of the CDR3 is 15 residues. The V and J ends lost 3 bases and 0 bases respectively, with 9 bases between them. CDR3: CASSFGGNSNQPQHF. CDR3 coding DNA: TGTGCCAGCAGTTTTGGAGGGAATAGCAATCAGCCCCAGCATTTT.

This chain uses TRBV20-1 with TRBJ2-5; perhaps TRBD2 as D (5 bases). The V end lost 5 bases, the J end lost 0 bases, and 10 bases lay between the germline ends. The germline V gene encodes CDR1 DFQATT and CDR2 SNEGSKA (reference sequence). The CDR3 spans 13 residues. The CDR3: CSASLGDQETQYF. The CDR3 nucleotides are TGCAGTGCTTCGCTCGGGGACCAAGAGACCCAGTACTTC.

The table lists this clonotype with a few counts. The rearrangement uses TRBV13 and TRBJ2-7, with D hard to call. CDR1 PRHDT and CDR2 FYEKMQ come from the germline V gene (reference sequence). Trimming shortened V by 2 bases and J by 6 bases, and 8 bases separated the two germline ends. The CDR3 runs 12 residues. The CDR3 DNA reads TGTGCCAGCAGCTTATTCCGTGGCGAGCAGTACTTC. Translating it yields CASSLFRGEQYF.

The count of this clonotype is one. The DNA of the CDR3 is TGCAGTGCGAGCGAAGCCCTTAATTCACCCCTCCACTTT. This gives the protein CSASEALNSPLHF. The chain employs TRBV20-1 and TRBJ1-6, with no clear D. The CDR3 extends over 13 amino acids. The V gene lost 6 bases and the J gene lost 6 bases, with 12 bases spanning the gap. Germline V lookup: CDR1 DFQATT, CDR2 SNEGSKA (reference sequence).

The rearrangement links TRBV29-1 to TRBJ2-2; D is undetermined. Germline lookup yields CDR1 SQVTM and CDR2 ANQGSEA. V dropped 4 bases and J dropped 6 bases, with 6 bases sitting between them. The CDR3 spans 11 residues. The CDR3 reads CSVAGPGELFF. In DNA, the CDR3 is TGCAGCGTTGCGGGCCCCGGGGAGCTGTTTTTT.

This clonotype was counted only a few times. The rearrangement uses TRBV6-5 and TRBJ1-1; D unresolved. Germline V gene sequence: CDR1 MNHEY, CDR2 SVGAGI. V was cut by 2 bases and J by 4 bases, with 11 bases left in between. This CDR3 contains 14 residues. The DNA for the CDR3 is TGTGCCAGCAGTTACCGGCCGGCGGGCACTGAAGCTTTCTTT. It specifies CASSYRPAGTEAFF.